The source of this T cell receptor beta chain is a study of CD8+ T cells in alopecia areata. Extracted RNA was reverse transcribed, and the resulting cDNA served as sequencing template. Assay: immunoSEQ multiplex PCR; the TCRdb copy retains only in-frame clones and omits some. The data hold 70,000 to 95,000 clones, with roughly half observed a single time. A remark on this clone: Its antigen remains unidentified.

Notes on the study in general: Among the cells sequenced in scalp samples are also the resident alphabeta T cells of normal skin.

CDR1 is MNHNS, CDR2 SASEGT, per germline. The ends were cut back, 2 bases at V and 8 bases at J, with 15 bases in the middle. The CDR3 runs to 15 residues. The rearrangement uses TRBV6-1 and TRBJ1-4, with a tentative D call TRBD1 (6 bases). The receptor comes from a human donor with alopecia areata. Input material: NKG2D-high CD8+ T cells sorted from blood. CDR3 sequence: CASSEYEQGGEKLFF. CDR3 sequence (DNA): TGTGCCAGCAGTGAATATGAACAGGGAGGCGAAAAACTGTTTTTT.